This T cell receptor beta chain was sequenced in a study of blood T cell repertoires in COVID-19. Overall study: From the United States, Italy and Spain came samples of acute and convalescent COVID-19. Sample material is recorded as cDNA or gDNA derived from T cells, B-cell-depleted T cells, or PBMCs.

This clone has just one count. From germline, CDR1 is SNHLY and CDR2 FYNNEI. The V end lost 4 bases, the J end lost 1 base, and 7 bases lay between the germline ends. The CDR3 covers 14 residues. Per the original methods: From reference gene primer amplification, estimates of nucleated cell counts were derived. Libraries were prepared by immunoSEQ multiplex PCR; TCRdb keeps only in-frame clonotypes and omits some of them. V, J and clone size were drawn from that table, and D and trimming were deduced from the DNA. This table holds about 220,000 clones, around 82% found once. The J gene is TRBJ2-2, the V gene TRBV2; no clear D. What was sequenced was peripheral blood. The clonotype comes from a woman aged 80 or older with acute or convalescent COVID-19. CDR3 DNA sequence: TGTGCCAGCAGTGTTAGAGGGAACACCGGGGAGCTGTTTTTT. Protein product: CASSVRGNTGELFF.